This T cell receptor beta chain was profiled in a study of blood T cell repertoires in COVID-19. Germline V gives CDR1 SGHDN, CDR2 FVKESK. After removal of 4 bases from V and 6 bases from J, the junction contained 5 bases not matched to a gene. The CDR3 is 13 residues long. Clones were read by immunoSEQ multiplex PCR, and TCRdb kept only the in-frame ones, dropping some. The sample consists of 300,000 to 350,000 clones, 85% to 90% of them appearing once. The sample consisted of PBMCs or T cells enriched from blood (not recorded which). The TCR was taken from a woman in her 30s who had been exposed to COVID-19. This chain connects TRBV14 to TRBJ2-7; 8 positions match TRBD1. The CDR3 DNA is TGTGCCAGCAGCCCCGGACAGGGTCGCGAGCAGTACTTC. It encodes CASSPGQGREQYF.